This T cell receptor (beta chain) appears in the sequencing data of a study of T cell responses to AZD1222 COVID-19 vaccine. Study results and caveats: A rise in Spike-specific TCR breadth and depth followed two AZD1222 doses. Repertoires were collected only later (after the peak T cell response had occurred).

With respect to this clone: Its antigen is currently unknown.

Libraries were prepared by immunoSEQ multiplex PCR; TCRdb keeps only in-frame clonotypes and omits some of them. The sample includes approximately 52,000 clones, 87% of them seen just once. With V trimmed by 3 bases and J by 3 bases, 4 bases remained unmatched. Germline V CDR1 and CDR2: KGHSH, LQKENI. The CDR3 is 16 amino acids. The clonotype comes from an adult who received the AZD1222 COVID-19 vaccine. This sample comprised peripheral blood, obtained 28 days after the second AZD1222 dose. This chain uses TRBV18 with TRBJ2-2; TRBD1 agrees at 10 bases. In DNA, the CDR3 is TGTGCCAGCTCACCCCGACAGGGGGCGGACACCGGGGAGCTGTTTTTT. It specifies CASSPRQGADTGELFF.